This TCR beta chain emerged from a study of cytomegalovirus exposure and HLA in healthy donors (dated by TCRdb to about 2017). About the study as a whole: According to an earlier analysis of 550 to 750 of the donors, 150 million to 200 million T cells yielded 117 million unique TCR beta sequences and more than 250 Gb of sequence data. An early release covering about 600 HLA-typed donors comprised approximately 300 gigabases of sequencing data and 65 million to 100 million unique TCR sequences. Of the roughly 400 genotyped donors, around 81% fell in the genetic ancestry cluster associated with self-reported Caucasian donors. The study aimed to test whether signatures of past pathogen exposure could be identified by cataloging public T cell receptors. The T cell repertoires of around 670 subjects were profiled by immunosequencing and related to cytomegalovirus serostatus. In addition to the first cohort of roughly 670 subjects, a separate validation cohort of 120 different subjects was used. High-throughput TCR immunosequencing, statistical association of individual TCRs with disease status, and machine learning were combined to predict cytomegalovirus infection status. A later analysis re-examined previously published TCR beta repertoires from hundreds of donors and added high-resolution HLA genotyping to investigate patterns of TCR occurrence. Rather than drawing on any new phenotypic data, the later analysis identified candidate immune exposures from TCR beta sequences and the way those sequences occurred across donors. In an earlier analysis of a few hundred of the donors, high-throughput TCR beta sequencing was used to judge whether each TCR beta V gene segment behaved as functional or pseudogenic. Donor age, sex, ethnicity and CMV serostatus were compiled together with the repertoire data. A later genetic analysis took genome-wide SNP genotypes for about 55% of the 666 donors and used that subset as a discovery cohort. Every repertoire in the discovery cohort had been generated on one and the same sequencing platform. HLA typing included class I and class II loci at four-digit resolution. Typing coverage differed by locus: A, B, C, DRB1 and DQB1 were typed in about 629-640 donors, DQA1 in 500 to 550, DPA1 in around 600, and DPB1 in approximately 450. Four to six DR-DQ haplotypes were handled as single units for association and clustering, since linkage in the cohort was strong. Among roughly 400 genotyped donors of the cohort, an average of approximately 230,000 unique TCR beta nucleotide sequences were sequenced per donor, roughly 18% of them non-productive.

The cohort was made up of roughly 670 healthy bone marrow donors. At the time of sampling, all cohort members were nominally healthy, though unrecorded immune exposures were likely present. The donor tested CMV seronegative, placing the donor among the approximately 360 seronegative members of the cohort. Every donor gave a peripheral blood sample, and the peripheral blood mononuclear cells from that sample were used for TCR beta sequencing. The Qiagen DNeasy Blood Extraction Kit was used to extract genomic DNA from the blood cell samples. Library preparation was by the immunoSEQ multiplex PCR assay. For the multiplex PCR, a mixture combining 60 forward primers for TCR Vbeta segments and 13 reverse primers for TCR Jbeta segments was used. Amplification of the CDR3 region of rearranged TCR beta genes was performed with a multiplex PCR assay on genomic DNA. Amplified TCR beta libraries were sequenced as 87-base-pair reads on the Illumina HiSeq System. As for how the authors treated the data: Across the 700 or so repertoires, a later analysis counted 78 million or so unique TCR beta chains, roughly 11 million of which were shared by at least two donors. A nearest-neighbor algorithm error-corrected the raw reads and collapsed the reads into unique sequences, merging closely related sequences to remove PCR and sequencing errors. Alignment of CDR3 sequences to IMGT reference sequences was used to assign V, D and J gene segments. Each retained sequence needed at least a six-nucleotide match to both a V gene segment and a J gene segment. Rearrangements were called productive when the CDR3 lacked stop codons and stayed in frame with V and J; all others were non-productive. CDR3 was defined according to IMGT convention as the region running from the second conserved V-encoded cysteine to the conserved J-encoded phenylalanine. Sequences without an unambiguous match to a single V gene segment were excluded from the earlier analysis of about 600 of the donors. In an earlier analysis of 587 of the donors, V segments were called functional above 56.7% productive rearrangements and were called segregating when the between-donor standard deviation exceeded 5%. To diagnose cytomegalovirus status from the catalog of TCR beta chain sequences, a statistical classification framework was built. In a later analysis, V and J genes were assigned by comparing TCR nucleotide sequences against IMGT/GENE-DB human TR gene sequences. The TCRdist pipeline was used in a later analysis to assign CDR3 sequences and most-parsimonious VDJ recombination scenarios. In a later analysis, each TCR beta chain was defined by its CDR3 amino acid sequence together with its V-gene family, and reads lacking a unique V-gene family were excluded. A later analysis removed 500 to 650 highly shared, low-generation-probability nucleotide sequences to deal with suspected cross-contamination and a sequencing artifact. In a later analysis, a clonal expansion index for each public chain was calculated from normalized within-repertoire ranks of inferred template counts. In a later analysis, generation probabilities were computed using a VDJ recombination model fitted to out-of-frame rearrangements, and the results were checked against IGoR. In a later analysis, TCR-TCR, TCR-HLA and TCR-CMV co-occurrence was scored with hypergeometric tests, and a repertoire-size bias correction was applied to TCR pairs. A later analysis estimated false discovery rates by permuting HLA or CMV assignments 20 times. In a later analysis, co-occurring TCRs were grouped using DBSCAN, with TCRdist sequence similarity added in when clustering inside HLA-allele-positive subsets. Repertoires with fewer than 30,000 or more than 120,000 public chains, plus five repertoires with anomalous nucleotide sharing, were excluded from co-occurrence clustering. Held by TCRdb, this immuneACCESS table contains in-frame sequences only and omits some clones. Under half of the omission traces to an unresolved V gene where checked; the cause of the rest is unknown. The DNA was the basis for D and trimming; V, J and clone size are from that table. Counted in this sample were 140,000 to 150,000 clones; about three quarters of them appeared once. The ten largest clones capture 3.9% of the sample.

A note on this clone: Its antigen is not yet known. No base-level quality is on record; no much larger clone is a single base apart.

V loses 2 bases, J loses 7 bases, and the germline ends lie 20 bases apart. The CDR3 goes from the cysteine to the phenylalanine over 16 residues. CDR3 DNA only is kept here, 48 bases in frame from base 1. The germline V gene (reference sequence) yields GTSNPN for CDR1 and SVGIG for CDR2. The full study reports these points: According to the authors, the approach could potentially be generalized to other disease states and immunological phenotypes. In vitro tests confirmed that a few of the cytomegalovirus-associated TCR beta chains recognize cytomegalovirus antigens. A later analysis associated approximately 17,000 TCR beta sequences with specific HLA alleles at a false discovery rate of 0.05. Correlated functional status among segregating V segments might be attributable to linkage disequilibrium, but an unknown experimental factor could not be ruled out. A further reported finding was that TCR beta sequences accurately predicted the HLA-A and HLA-B alleles for most subjects in the first cohort. In both the original and validation cohorts, the classifier was reported to diagnose cytomegalovirus status with high specificity and sensitivity. Because some donors lacked HLA typing at each locus, the association tests relied only on the typed subset. The cohort was sequenced for TCR beta chains only, and without alpha or paired-chain data the features that could be detected were limited. Around 16 rarely observed V segments, including chromosome 9 orphons, were excluded from the earlier analysis of several hundred of the donors because counts were too low. V-gene and J-gene trimming of TCR beta chains was associated with a missense DCLRE1C variant in a later genetic analysis, and the association was replicated in an independent cohort. The sequencing pipeline was judged likely to have produced a cluster of highly shared sequence variants as a technical artifact. Across donors, most TCR sequences were observed very rarely, whereas some public TCRs were present in many individuals. Compared with the approximately 710-donor mean, donors in an Asian-associated ancestry cluster had fewer N-insertions in productive TCRs, according to a later genetic analysis. The study listed approximately 150 TCR beta chains as associated with cytomegalovirus. Roughly uniform sequencing depth across donors was assumed in presence/absence analyses, although this assumption may not hold. In a later analysis, TCR association rates were found to vary across HLA loci, with the most associated TCRs seen for DRB1 alleles and the fewest for HLA-C alleles. In a later analysis, most CMV-associated TCR beta chains were found to appear HLA-restricted, with HLA associations seemingly driven largely by CMV exposure. For the cohort, immune exposure information was limited to CMV serostatus. Because the 87-base-pair reads could not distinguish some IMGT-functional V segments, including TRBV6-2 and TRBV6-3, those segments were excluded. In an earlier analysis of about 550 of the donors, most TCR beta V segments were observed in productive rearrangements about 87% or about 30% of the time, broadly matching IMGT annotations. Compared with equally common non-associated chains, HLA-associated TCR beta chains in a later analysis were more clonally expanded and had lower generation probabilities. Several of the top co-occurrence clusters appeared to be linked to parvovirus B19, influenza, CMV and Epstein-Barr virus, according to a later analysis. Strong co-occurrence of HLA alleles, especially DR and DQ, made assigning TCR associations to individual alleles difficult.

The clonotype was recovered from a male donor in good health and CMV-seronegative. Sequenced: PBMCs. Recombination joined TRBV30 with TRBJ1-4; the D segment could be TRBD1, given 5 matching bases. The DNA reads as follows: TGTGCCTGGAGTCGGGGGGAAGTGGTTCGGGGTGAAAAACTGTTTTTT. Translated, it reads CAWSRGEVVRGEKLFF.